The next 25 T cell receptor beta chains were all read from a single sample in a study of patients and donors after allogeneic stem cell transplantation. TCRdb re-called the RT-PCR reads with MiXCR, one entry per CDR3 protein. The data contain about a million distinct CDR3 sequences, approximately 18% of them singletons. The sequencing input was blood, either unsorted or a sorted T cell fraction (not recorded which). Every receptor here comes from a human donor who was either an allogeneic HSCT recipient or a stem cell or donor lymphocyte infusion donor (not recorded which). It is not recorded whose cells these are; they may come from a transplant donor.

This clonotype occurred many times. The genes are TRBV5-1 and TRBJ2-7; 9 positions match TRBD1. The V gene's germline CDR1 is SGHRS and CDR2 YFSETQ. The V and J ends lost 0 bases and 3 bases, in that order; junction bases with no gene match: 7. This CDR3 is built from 16 residues. DNA of the CDR3: TGCGCCAGCAGCTTGGCCCTGGGGACAGGGAGCTACGAGCAGTACTTC. This translates into CASSLALGTGSYEQYF.

Only one count was recorded for this clonotype. J is TRBJ2-1 and V is TRBV9, with TRBD2 identical over 10 bases. V trimming: 3 bases; J trimming: 12 bases; junction bases outside the gene matches: 12. CDR3 length: 15 residues. The germline CDR1 and CDR2 sequences are SGDLS and YYNGEE. CDR3: CASSAGTSDPSRQFF. The CDR3 nucleotides are TGTGCCAGCAGCGCAGGGACTAGCGATCCGAGCCGGCAGTTCTTC.

Concerning this clonotype: An end of the junction does not agree with germline; a read error may underlie this. The chain links TRBV9 to TRBJ1-2, with 9 bases aligning to TRBD1. This CDR3 is 12 amino acids long. CDR1 is SGDLS, CDR2 YYNGEE, per germline. CDR3 residues: CASRQGAYGFTF. DNA of the CDR3: TGTGCCAGCAGACAGGGGGCATATGGCTTCACCTTC.

This clonotype was found a few times. V gene TRBV28 combines with J gene TRBJ1-3, with a weak D call TRBD1 (5 bases). CDR3 length equals 14 residues. Germline lookup yields CDR1 MDHEN and CDR2 SYDVKM. V was clipped by 5 bases and J by 0 bases, with 8 bases between them. The CDR3 region is CASSGGLSGNTIYF. The CDR3 DNA follows: TGTGCCAGCAGTGGGGGTCTCTCTGGAAACACCATATATTTT.

This chain joins TRBV6-1 and TRBJ2-7; D is possibly TRBD1 or TRBD2 (6 bases each). The CDR3 is made up of 14 amino acids. V was trimmed by 6 bases and J by 0 bases, leaving 12 bases between them. Germline V gene lookup returns CDR1 MNHNS and CDR2 SASEGT. CDR3 DNA: TGTGCCAGCAGCAAGACGGGGGCCTCCTACGAGCAGTACTTC. This sequence encodes CASSKTGASYEQYF.

The chain combines TRBV7-9 with TRBJ2-1; TRBD2 matches 7 bases. This CDR3 region has 13 residues. With 9 bases clipped from V and 9 bases from J, the junction kept 11 bases outside the gene matches. The germline gives CDR1 SEHNR, CDR2 FQNEAQ (reference sequence). The CDR3 here is CASVGGLPVEQFF. The CDR3 DNA is TGTGCCAGTGTTGGGGGACTACCGGTTGAGCAGTTCTTC.

This clonotype was detected only a few times. The chain has TRBV7-2 and TRBJ2-1; 7 bases line up with TRBD2. The CDR3 contains 12 residues. Germline CDR1 SGHTA, CDR2 FQGNSA. The V gene end was trimmed by 3 bases and the J gene end by 10 bases; junction bases not matched to a gene: 3. CDR3 in DNA: TGTGCCAGCAGCTTCGCGGGAGAGGAGCAGTTCTTC. Translation: CASSFAGEEQFF.

The CDR3 loop is CASSFPGQSSHEQFF. The CDR3, as DNA: TGTGCCAGCAGCTTTCCGGGACAGAGCAGCCATGAGCAGTTCTTC. This rearrangement joins TRBV7-9 to TRBJ2-1; 7 bases are shared with TRBD1. Looked up from germline, CDR1 is SEHNR and CDR2 is FQNEAQ (reference sequence). Trimming cost V 3 bases and J 8 bases; bases outside gene matches: 10. There are 15 residues in the CDR3. Filled out from reference TRBV7-9 and TRBJ2-1, the complete variable domain reads DTGVSQNPRHKITKRGQNVTFRCDPISEHNRLYWYRQTLGQGPEFLTYFQNEAQLEKSRLLSDRFSAERPKGSFSTLEIQRTEQGDSAMYLCASSFPGQSSHEQFFGPGTRLTVL.

The chain is built from TRBV12-3 or TRBV12-4 and TRBJ1-1; D is unresolved. The CDR3 loop spans 16 amino acids. V was cut by 6 bases and J by 1 base, with 18 bases left in between. CDR3 bases: TGTGCCAGCAGCCCCCGGGGAGTCACCAAGAACACTGAAGCTTTCTTT. This gives the protein CASSPRGVTKNTEAFF.

Only a few counts were recorded for this clonotype. Written as DNA, the CDR3 is TGCAGTGCTAGAGGGAGAGTGCAGGGCCTCTACGAGCAGTACTTC. This sequence encodes CSARGRVQGLYEQYF. The chain uses TRBV20-1 and TRBJ2-7, with a tentative D call TRBD1 (5 bases). This CDR3 has 15 amino acids. Germline-derived CDR1 and CDR2 are DFQATT and SNEGSKA (reference sequence). Trimming left V 1 base short and J 3 bases short, with 16 bases between.

This clonotype occurred a few times. The chain combines TRBV7-9 with TRBJ2-4, with unresolved D. This CDR3 contains 15 residues. The germline gives CDR1 SEHNR, CDR2 FQNEAQ (reference sequence). The V and J ends lost 2 bases and 1 base respectively, with 9 bases between them. CDR3 DNA: TGTGCCAGCAGCTTACGACGGACGGCCAAAAACATTCAGTACTTC. It translates to CASSLRRTAKNIQYF.

The rearrangement links TRBV20-1 to TRBJ1-2; tentatively, D is TRBD1 (5 bases). V lost 2 bases and J lost 3, with 16 bases in between. CDR3 length equals 15 residues. Looked up from germline, CDR1 is DFQATT and CDR2 is SNEGSKA (reference sequence). The CDR3 reads CSARQLWDGHYGYTF. In DNA, the CDR3 is TGCAGTGCTAGACAGCTTTGGGACGGACACTATGGCTACACCTTC.

The table lists this clonotype with a few counts. The gene calls are TRBV7-9 and TRBJ2-4, with D perhaps assigned TRBD1 or TRBD2 (5 bases each). V was pared by 3 bases and J by 11 bases, with 17 bases between. The CDR3 consists of 14 residues. Germline V gene sequence: CDR1 SEHNR, CDR2 FQNEAQ (reference sequence). Here the CDR3 DNA reads TGTGCCAGCAGCTTTGGGGACGGCCTAATAGTTCAGTACTTC. It is translated as CASSFGDGLIVQYF.

This rearrangement joins TRBV6-1 to TRBJ2-3; TRBD2 aligns across 9 bases. Germline lookup yields CDR1 MNHNS and CDR2 SASEGT. This CDR3 is built from 15 residues. With 6 bases clipped from V and 6 bases from J, the junction kept 10 bases outside the gene matches. The CDR3 sequence is CASRPLAGISDTQYF. The CDR3 coding sequence is TGTGCCAGCAGGCCACTAGCGGGCATCAGCGATACGCAGTATTTT.

The genes are TRBV6-1 and TRBJ1-2; D unclear. CDR1 MNHNS and CDR2 SASEGT come from the germline V gene. This CDR3 is built from 14 residues. V was trimmed by 2 bases and J by 4 bases, leaving 11 bases between them. The CDR3 DNA sequence: TGTGCCAGCAGTGAACCAATCAGGTTCTATGGCTACACCTTC. Translated: CASSEPIRFYGYTF.

This clonotype was counted only a few times. The chain recombines TRBV12-3 or TRBV12-4 with TRBJ1-2; 7 bases match TRBD1. V was pared by 5 bases and J by 7 bases, with 7 bases of the junction left unmatched. This CDR3 spans 13 amino acids. As DNA, the CDR3 is TGTGCCAGCAGTCACGGGACAGTATCTGGCTACACCTTC. Amino acid sequence: CASSHGTVSGYTF.

This clonotype turned up a few times. The chain combines TRBV9 with TRBJ2-1; 10 positions match TRBD2. This CDR3 is built from 18 residues. Germline V gene data show CDR1 as SGDLS and CDR2 as YYNGEE. Trimming at V came to 4 bases and at J to 6 bases, leaving 16 bases not matched to a gene. CDR3 sequence (DNA): TGTGCCAGCAGCTCCCAGACCCGGACTAGCGGACAAGGCAATGAGCAGTTCTTC. Translation: CASSSQTRTSGQGNEQFF.

In this sample, this clonotype turned up many times. This chain connects TRBV5-1 to TRBJ1-1; the match to TRBD1 covers 7 bases. The CDR3 extends over 16 amino acids. V lost 1 base and J lost 0; bases outside the gene matches: 6. Germline CDR1 reads SGHRS; CDR2 reads YFSETQ. CDR3 sequence (DNA): TGCGCCAGCAGCTTGAGTACAGGGGCCATGAACACTGAAGCTTTCTTT. Its protein product is CASSLSTGAMNTEAFF.

This chain connects TRBV6-1 to TRBJ1-6; D is unresolved. V dropped 6 bases and J dropped 4 bases, with 7 bases sitting between them. The CDR3 covers 13 residues. Looked up from germline, CDR1 is MNHNS and CDR2 is SASEGT. CDR3 amino acids: CASSTEYNSPLHF. CDR3 DNA sequence: TGTGCCAGCAGCACAGAGTATAATTCACCCCTCCACTTT.

The V gene is TRBV7-6, the J gene TRBJ1-1; no clear D. Germline assignment: CDR1 SGHVS and CDR2 FNYEAQ. The CDR3 consists of 16 residues. Between the trimmed V and J ends, which lost 3 bases and 0 bases, there was a span of 14 bases. The CDR3 DNA is TGTGCCAGCAGCTTGCGAGGCCTATGGGTGAACACTGAAGCTTTCTTT. Translation gives CASSLRGLWVNTEAFF.

In its sample, this clonotype was seen many times. CDR3 in DNA: TGTGCCAGCAGCCCCCAGGGGGGGAATGAGCAGTTCTTC. Translating gives CASSPQGGNEQFF. The V gene is TRBV6-1, the J gene TRBJ2-1; possibly TRBD1 or TRBD2 for D (7 bases each). Trimming left V 6 bases short and J 7 bases short, with 13 bases between. The CDR3 is made up of 13 amino acids. In germline, CDR1 is MNHNS, CDR2 SASEGT.

The rearrangement links TRBV10-3 to TRBJ1-1; D ambiguous. CDR1 and CDR2 from the germline V gene are ENHRY and SYGVKD. V was trimmed by 0 bases and J by 2 bases, leaving 7 bases between them. This CDR3 is built from 14 residues. The CDR3 DNA reads as TGTGCCATCAGTGAGTCCCCGGTAAACACTGAAGCTTTCTTT. It codes for CAISESPVNTEAFF.

The chain couples TRBV7-9 to TRBJ2-3; 8 bases match TRBD2. This CDR3 has 17 amino acids. The V gene end was trimmed by 5 bases and the J gene end by 0 bases; junction bases not matched to a gene: 10. Germline V CDR1 and CDR2: SEHNR, FQNEAQ (reference sequence). CDR3 bases: TGTGCCAGCAGCCTACCTTGGCGGGGGGCTAGCACAGATACGCAGTATTTT. As protein: CASSLPWRGASTDTQYF.

V gene TRBV27 combines with J gene TRBJ1-2, with 9 nucleotides matching TRBD1. The ends lost 6 bases at V and 3 bases at J; junction bases unmatched: 8. Looked up from germline, CDR1 is MNHEY and CDR2 is SMNVEV (reference sequence). This CDR3 has 15 amino acids. The CDR3 is CASRPQGQGHYGYTF. In nucleotides, the CDR3 is TGTGCCAGCAGGCCTCAGGGACAGGGCCACTATGGCTACACCTTC.

V and J are TRBV12-3 or TRBV12-4 and TRBJ1-2; D not resolved. V was shortened by 6 bases and J by 5 bases, with 7 bases between the two germline ends. The CDR3 runs 11 residues. CDR3 nucleotides: TGTGCCAGCAGCCGCTTTTATGGCTACACCTTC. Amino acid sequence: CASSRFYGYTF.